This T cell receptor (beta chain) was recovered during a study of early T cells in non-severe SARS-CoV-2 infection (dated by TCRdb to about 2021). Some background on the complete study: Because TCR sequencing relied on bulk RNA taken from unsorted whole blood, pairing of alpha and beta chains was not possible. Overall study outcomes, separate from this receptor: VDJdb matching was skewed toward anti-spike CD8 responses and likely underestimated virus-specific expansions by missing private and CD4 specificities.

A case-control design nested within a healthcare worker cohort in London, UK, was used, with weekly nasopharyngeal swab PCR tests and blood sampling performed. Healthcare workers were enrolled in the week of the UK lockdown, from 23 to 31 March 2020, and were followed every week for up to roughly 16 weeks. To prepare the library, 5' RACE was applied. Sequencing took place on a NextSeq 500. In the TCR library protocol, unique molecular identifiers were attached to individual cDNA molecules to correct for PCR bias and sequencing error. Sequencing covered both TCR alpha and beta chains, and within each sample the abundances of alpha and beta sequences were tightly co-correlated. The authors' pipeline ran thus. Decombinator V4 was used to annotate TCR sequences for V gene, J gene and CDR3. TCRs were defined as expanded if a significant change between any two time points was detected under a Poisson model with p below 0.0001. Abundances of TCRs were expressed as counts per million after normalisation to the total number of TCRs sequenced in each sample. MAIT TCRs were defined by TRAV1-2 paired with TRAJ12, TRAJ20 or TRAJ33, and iNKT TCRs by TRAV10 paired with TRAJ18. VDJdb, accessed 1 November 2021, was searched for CMV, EBV and SARS-CoV-2 annotated TCRs, excluding TCRs annotated for multiple antigens. The raw public reads went through TCRdb reprocessing: fastp at Q25, MiXCR clone calling, in-frame beta chains kept. Rows with a matching CDR3 protein are joined into one entry that keeps the most common DNA and genes. TCRdb, not the original authors, processed these V and J calls. In all, the sample holds 75,000 to 100,000 distinct CDR3 sequences, and 15% to 20% of those were seen once. The ten largest clones take up about 1.3% of the sample.

This clonotype was counted between two and nine times. Its antigen remains undetermined. Base qualities are not provided; no much larger clone lies one nucleotide away. From its cysteine to its phenylalanine, the CDR3 spans 14 amino acids. The only DNA kept is the CDR3, 42 bases in frame from the first base. Taken from the germline V gene, the CDR1 and CDR2 loops are KGHSH and LQKENI. Trimming takes 3 bases off V and 7 bases off J; junction bases not matched to a gene: 5. Recombination linked TRBV18 to TRBJ2-7; TRBD1 agrees with 11 junctional bases. The source of this sequence is an adult who was a healthcare worker with PCR-confirmed SARS-CoV-2 infection or an uninfected control (not recorded which). What was sequenced was whole blood. The CDR3 in this case is CASSPGTGGWEQYF. The sequence in DNA is TGTGCCAGCTCACCCGGGACAGGGGGATGGGAGCAGTACTTC. This CDR3, with the reference TRBV18 and TRBJ2-7 proteins standing in past its ends, gives the full variable domain NAGVMQNPRHLVRRRGQEARLRCSPMKGHSHVYWYRQLPEEGLKFMVYLQKENIIDESGMPKERFSAEFPKEGPSILRIQQVVRGDSAAYFCASSPGTGGWEQYFGPGTRLTVT.